The 11 T cell receptor beta chains reported below all come from one sample, sequenced in a study of shared clonotypes between healthy human individuals. Using immunoSEQ multiplex PCR, the repertoire was profiled, and TCRdb retains in-frame clones only, with some absent. Among 450,000 to 500,000 clones listed, almost 80% were seen once. Sequencing was done on a sample of PBMCs. These receptors were taken from a woman in her forties in good health. Some clones in this sample may be carry-over from other donors' samples.

With regard to this clone: One base separates it from a far larger clone, so it is likely a read error. The chain carries TRBV30 and TRBJ2-6; a weak D match, TRBD1 (5 bases). This CDR3 has 18 amino acids. CDR1 is GTSNPN and CDR2 is SVGIG in the germline V gene (reference sequence). The CDR3, as DNA: TGTGCCTGGAGTGTAGACCAGGGTTCATACTCTGGGGCCAACGTCCCGACTTTC. Its translation: CAWSVDQGSYSGANVPTF.

The V gene is TRBV11-2, the J gene TRBJ2-7; 8 nucleotides agree with TRBD2. The CDR3 is 15 residues long. The V and J ends lost 0 bases and 0 bases, in that order; junction bases with no gene match: 1. Germline V gene lookup returns CDR1 SGHAT and CDR2 FQNNGV. The CDR3 nucleotides are TGTGCCAGCAGCTTAGATCTAGCGGGCTCCTACGAGCAGTACTTC. It is translated as CASSLDLAGSYEQYF.

Comment on this clone: Other DNA sequences in this sample translate to the same CDR3. The rearrangement joins TRBV15 to TRBJ2-7; D is unclear. The CDR3 extends over 11 amino acids. Trimming removed 3 bases at V and 4 bases at J, with 4 bases between. Germline CDR1 and CDR2: LNHNV and YYDKDF (reference sequence). For the CDR3, the DNA is TGTGCCACCAGCAGGGGTTACGAGCAGTACTTC. Translated, it gives CATSRGYEQYF.

The rearrangement joins TRBV7-9 to TRBJ1-2; no clear D. Looked up from germline, CDR1 is SEHNR and CDR2 is FQNEAQ (reference sequence). There are 15 residues in the CDR3. With 1 base removed from V and 3 bases from J, the gap between germline ends came to 12 bases. The CDR3 DNA is TGTGCCAGCAGCTTAGAATGGGCCACCGACTATGGCTACACCTTC. Its translation is CASSLEWATDYGYTF.

The chain employs TRBV11-3 and TRBJ2-1, with 8 positions matching TRBD2. Germline trimming cut 0 bases from V and 4 bases from J; bases unmatched to any gene: 5. Germline loops: CDR1 SGHNT, CDR2 YENEEA. This CDR3 has 16 amino acids. The CDR3 is CASSLDGREGYNEQFF. The DNA of the CDR3 is TGTGCCAGCAGCTTAGATGGCCGGGAGGGTTACAATGAGCAGTTCTTC.

This chain connects TRBV15 to TRBJ2-7; 7 bases agree with TRBD2. Germline trimming cut 8 bases from V and 8 bases from J; bases unmatched to any gene: 9. Per the germline V gene, CDR1 is LNHNV and CDR2 is YYDKDF (reference sequence). The CDR3 length is 12 residues. The CDR3 DNA sequence: TGTGCCACCCAGCGGGACCTTGGTCAGCAGTACTTC. Its translation is CATQRDLGQQYF.

Only a few counts were recorded for this clone. CDR3 protein: CASSPGLNQPQHF. The CDR3 DNA sequence: TGTGCCAGCAGCCCCGGGCTAAATCAGCCCCAGCATTTT. V gene TRBV6-4 combines with J gene TRBJ1-5; D is unclear. Germline CDR1 MRHNA, CDR2 SNTAGT. The CDR3 is 13 amino acids. Deletions cut 6 bases from V and 4 bases from J, with 10 bases between.

This clone was seen a few times. This chain connects TRBV29-1 to TRBJ1-1, with D tentatively TRBD1 (6 bases). V shed 7 bases and J shed 3 bases, with 12 bases lying between them. Germline-derived CDR1 and CDR2 are SQVTM and ANQGSEA. There are 12 residues in the CDR3. CDR3 region: CSGAGQYTEAFF. The CDR3 DNA reads as TGCAGCGGCGCTGGACAGTACACTGAAGCTTTCTTT.

This chain uses TRBV5-4 with TRBJ1-2; TRBD1 might be the D (6 bases). CDR1 and CDR2 (germline): SGHNT, YYREEE (reference sequence). The CDR3 has 13 residues. Deletions cut 6 bases from V and 4 bases from J, with 13 bases between. The CDR3 protein is CASTMDRGYGYTF. The CDR3 DNA reads TGTGCCAGCACTATGGACAGAGGCTATGGCTACACCTTC.

In nucleotides, the CDR3 is TGTGCCAGCAGTTTGGGCCTCAGGGGATTAGCCAAAAACATTCAGTACTTC. This gives the protein CASSLGLRGLAKNIQYF. V and J are TRBV28 and TRBJ2-4; D possibly corresponds to TRBD1 (6 bases). This CDR3 spans 17 amino acids. The V and J ends lost 3 bases and 0 bases respectively, with 15 bases between them. Germline CDR1 and CDR2: MDHEN and SYDVKM.

CDR3 loop: CASSPVGGSGGLSYEQYF. CDR3 in DNA: TGTGCCAGCTCACCGGTTGGCGGGTCGGGAGGGCTCTCCTACGAGCAGTACTTC. The chain has TRBV18 and TRBJ2-7; 8 bases are a match to TRBD2. Germline CDR1 KGHSH, CDR2 LQKENI. CDR3 length: 18 amino acids. V was clipped by 3 bases and J by 0 bases; unmatched bases: 13.